This T cell receptor (beta chain) was obtained from a study of blood T cells in healthy people across ages. Germline V gene sequence: CDR1 LNHNV, CDR2 YYDKDF (reference sequence). J lost 7 bases, V lost 4 bases, and 9 bases had no gene match. The CDR3 is 14 amino acids. It was with a sample-barcoded 5' primer and a J-beta primer mix that a second PCR of about 6 to 12 cycles was run. TCRdb re-called the 5' RACE reads with MiXCR, one entry per CDR3 protein. The repertoire holds roughly 800,000 distinct CDR3 sequences, with roughly 60% as singletons. The sample consisted of blood. The clonotype originates from a young man in good health. The rearrangement links TRBV15 to TRBJ2-7; TRBD2 agrees at 8 bases. DNA of the CDR3: TGTGCCACCAGCAAAGCGACCGGGGGGGGGGAGCAGTACTTC. Its translation is CATSKATGGGEQYF. Using reference TRBV15 and TRBJ2-7 for the parts outside the CDR3, the full variable domain is DAMVIQNPRYQVTQFGKPVTLSCSQTLNHNVMYWYQQKSSQAPKLLFHYYDKDFNNEADTPDNFQSRRPNTSFCFLDIRSPGLGDTAMYLCATSKATGGGEQYFGPGTRLTVT.